A few counts support the clone carrying this T cell receptor beta chain. TCRdb redid the calling of the RT-PCR reads with MiXCR, one entry per CDR3 protein. This sample has about 680,000 distinct CDR3 sequences, with over 12% found just once. Germline CDR1 and CDR2: LNHDA and SQIVND (reference sequence). This CDR3 spans 14 amino acids. V was trimmed by 0 bases and J by 5 bases, leaving 7 bases between them. Input material: memory CD4+ T cells from blood. The V call is TRBV19, the J call TRBJ2-2; D may be TRBD2 (5 bases). This TCR was recovered from a female donor in good health, serving as a healthy control. The CDR3 sequence: CASSIEAETGELFF. The CDR3, as DNA: TGTGCCAGTAGTATAGAAGCGGAAACCGGGGAGCTGTTTTTT.